A single T cell receptor beta chain is shown here with its context. This clone occurred once. Its cognate antigen has yet to be identified. One base away there is no much larger clone; base qualities are not given. At the junction V is shortened by 2 bases and J by 5 bases, with 9 bases in between. CDR1 and CDR2, per the germline V gene, are SGHAT and FQNNGV. The cysteine opens and the phenylalanine closes a CDR3 of 13 amino acids. The sequence is cut down to CDR3 DNA, 39 bases in frame from base 1. The immunoSEQ multiplex PCR assay was used to amplify the TCRB and TCRAD loci from a standardized quantity of quality-controlled genomic DNA. The amplicons covered the V(D)J region and were long enough to include the CDR3 and to identify the V and J genes. The commercial immunoSEQ service was used to sequence amplicons on an Illumina platform. On the authors' methods: Primer bias and sequencing errors were corrected as previously described, and TCRAD and TCRB were defined on the basis of the IMGT database. immunoSEQ Analyzer 3.0 and VDJTools were used for repertoire analysis, which covered basic statistics, V/J segment usage, diversity estimates, rarefaction and pairwise overlap. Diversity was estimated using the Chao1, ChaoE, Efron-Thisted, Shannon and inverse Simpson indices, and was also estimated on datasets down-sampled to the size of the smallest sample. For repertoire overlap, CDR3 nucleotide sequence, V gene and J gene had to match strictly, and clustering was done by Jaccard-based multidimensional scaling. TCRdb stores this immuneACCESS table with in-frame sequences only. Part of the clones is absent; in the studies checked, under half of the shortfall reflects unresolved V genes, and no reason is known for the rest. V, J and clone size derive from that table, while D and trimming were established from the DNA sequence. Here the sample has 120,000 or so clones; around 94% occur a single time. In total, the top ten clones hold 0.02% to 0.03% of the sample.

The data were obtained in a study of human thymus T cells (dated by TCRdb to about 2020). A note on the overall study: The study used about 8 infant thymus samples plus four related peripheral blood samples to characterize TCR alpha and beta repertoires. The cohort included more than five male and a couple of female infants, with donor ages spanning 7 to 244 days. The paper as a whole reports these results and caveats: The related research found that thymic TCR repertoires overlapped highly between unrelated individuals. Thymus samples yielded on average approximately 840,000 unique TCRB clonotypes, compared with some 83,000 from blood samples. Both the thymic and the peripheral blood repertoires appeared to show biased V and J gene segment usage.

Thymus tissue was collected as surgical resects that were removed during corrective cardiac surgery. In Finland, the donors were immunologically healthy infants who were having open corrective cardiac surgery for congenital heart defects. After being mechanically released from the tissue, thymocytes were kept at -70 degrees C in pellets of about 9.5-30 million cells. A QIAsymphony instrument was used to extract genomic DNA from the frozen cell pellets. Specimen: thymus tissue. The sequence is built from TRBV11-2 and TRBJ2-5, with the D call perhaps TRBD1 or TRBD2, each one matching 6 bases. The sequence was collected from a boy in the first two years of life with a congenital heart defect but otherwise immunologically healthy. The nucleotide sequence reads TGTGCCAGCAGCTTAAGGGGGAGGGAGACCCAGTACTTC. This gives the protein CASSLRGRETQYF.